The source of this T cell receptor (beta chain) is a study of blood T cell repertoires in COVID-19. Assay: immunoSEQ multiplex PCR; the TCRdb copy retains only in-frame clones and omits some. This sample has roughly 60,000 clones, with 80% to 90% found just once. V trimming: 3 bases; J trimming: 7 bases; junction bases outside the gene matches: 15. Germline-derived CDR1 and CDR2 are LGHDT and YNNKEL (reference sequence). The CDR3 is 17 residues long. V and J are TRBV3-1 (or the pseudogene TRBV3-2) and TRBJ2-3; TRBD2 agrees at 8 bases. Sequences were obtained from peripheral blood. The TCR comes from a woman aged 55-70 years with acute or convalescent COVID-19. Here the CDR3 DNA reads TGTGCCAGCAGCCATTCAAACCCGGGACTAGTGGTCCATACGCAGTATTTT. Amino acids: CASSHSNPGLVVHTQYF.